Listed here are 15 T cell receptor beta chains from one sample, sequenced in a study of T cells in Graves' hyperthyroidism and ophthalmopathy (dated by TCRdb to about 2019). The library was built by means of multiplex PCR. Instrument used: Illumina HiSeq 2000. Amplification of TCR beta CDR3 regions was carried out from RNA transcripts. For the first round of RT-PCR on the TCR CDR3, the HTBI primer set was used together with the Qiagen OneStep RT-PCR kit. TCRdb's own reprocessing of the public reads used fastp at Q25 and MiXCR and kept productive beta chains. Identical CDR3 proteins give one entry, which carries the most common genes and DNA. In this sample the table shows fewer than 250,000 distinct CDR3 sequences, about a sixth of which occur a single time. About 30% of the sample lies in the top ten. Sample: blood. All receptors derive from a woman aged 18-30 years with Graves' ophthalmopathy.

The sample holds many counts of this clonotype. The CDR3 region has the DNA TGCGCCAGCAGCCAAGCCAGGAAAGAGACCCAGTACTTC. Translating gives CASSQARKETQYF. The rearrangement joins TRBV4-1 to TRBJ2-5, with unresolved D. Trimming took off 1 base at V and 3 bases at J, with 6 bases between the two ends. CDR3 length equals 13 residues. CDR1 and CDR2 from the germline V gene are MGHRA and YSYEKL.

For the CDR3, the DNA is TGTGCCAGCAGCCTTTCGGCCAGGGTGAACGAGCAGTACTTC. It translates to CASSLSARVNEQYF. The chain couples TRBV9 to TRBJ2-7, with D perhaps TRBD1 (5 bases). Germline CDR1 SGDLS, CDR2 YYNGEE. Trimming removed 4 bases from V and 5 bases from J, with 16 bases in between. This CDR3 is built from 14 residues.

This clonotype was seen repeatedly, ten times or more. The chain couples TRBV6-2 or TRBV6-3 to TRBJ1-1; 9 nucleotides agree with TRBD1. Losses at the gene ends were 10 bases for V and 2 bases for J; bases not matched to a gene: 5. The CDR3 runs 13 residues. Germline V lookup: CDR1 MNHEY, CDR2 SVGEGT. CDR3 coding DNA: TGTGCCACCCAACAGGGGGCTAACACTGAAGCTTTCTTT. Residues: CATQQGANTEAFF.

Ten or more counts support this clonotype. The chain couples TRBV4-2 to TRBJ2-7; 9 bases map to TRBD1. Germline V lookup: CDR1 LGHNA, CDR2 YNFKEQ. This CDR3 has 17 residues. J lost 6 bases, V lost 0 bases, and 12 bases had no gene match. The DNA for the CDR3 is TGTGCCAGCAGCCAAGATCGATTTCAGGGACAGGGTCCCGAGCAGTACTTC. Residues: CASSQDRFQGQGPEQYF.

The chain carries TRBV14 and TRBJ2-1, with D tentatively TRBD2 (5 bases). The CDR3 sequence is 14 residues long. Germline V lookup: CDR1 SGHDN, CDR2 FVKESK. Trimming stripped 2 bases from V and 4 bases from J, with 9 bases between. CDR3 region: CASSQLGLYNEQFF. The CDR3 DNA reads TGTGCCAGCAGCCAATTAGGACTTTACAATGAGCAGTTCTTC.

As to this clonotype: A single base separates this from a much larger clone, so it may be a read error. J is TRBJ2-1 and V is TRBV29-1; TRBD2 aligns across 12 bases. Germline CDR1 reads SQVTM; CDR2 reads ANQGSEA. The CDR3 is 15 amino acids. The CDR3 region has the DNA TGCAGCGTTGACCTCCTAGCGGGGGGGCGTAATGAGCGGTTCTTC. As protein: CSVDLLAGGRNERFF.

This clonotype was recorded a few times. The chain recombines TRBV25-1 with TRBJ1-1, with TRBD1 matching over 9 bases. The CDR3 is 14 amino acids. J lost 4 bases, V lost 5 bases, and 5 bases had no gene match. In germline, CDR1 is MGHDK, CDR2 SYGVNS. CDR3 bases: TGTGCCAGCAGTCCAGGGACAGGGATCACTGAAGCTTTCTTT. Its translation is CASSPGTGITEAFF.

This clonotype was recorded at least ten times. The CDR3 nucleotides read TGTGCCAGCAGCTTTAAAGGGCCAGGGGAAATCTACGAGCAGTACTTC. It encodes CASSFKGPGEIYEQYF. V usage is TRBV11-2 and J usage is TRBJ2-7; weak D call: TRBD1 (6 bases). V was shortened by 3 bases and J by 3 bases, with 18 bases between the two germline ends. Germline CDR1 SGHAT, CDR2 FQNNGV. The CDR3 is 16 amino acids.

The chain links TRBV12-3 or TRBV12-4 to TRBJ1-3; the D is unclear. Trimming pared 4 bases from V and 2 bases from J, leaving 6 bases between. The CDR3 is made up of 13 amino acids. DNA of the CDR3: TGTGCCAGCAGTTCGGAAGCTGGAAACACCATATATTTT. Amino acids: CASSSEAGNTIYF.

In this sample, this clonotype turned up many times. V is TRBV6-1 and J is TRBJ2-1, with TRBD2 identical over 9 bases. Germline V gene lookup returns CDR1 MNHNS and CDR2 SASEGT. The CDR3 spans 17 residues. Losses at the gene ends were 5 bases for V and 9 bases for J; bases not matched to a gene: 17. Written as DNA, the CDR3 is TGTGCCAGCAGTTCCCCTCTAGCGGGACAAGCCTCGAGTGAGCAGTTCTTC. Translated, it gives CASSSPLAGQASSEQFF.

This clonotype has at least ten counts. This chain joins TRBV20-1 and TRBJ2-7, with 11 bases fitting TRBD2. The J segment lost 0 bases and the V segment lost 6 bases, leaving 7 bases of the junction unmatched. The CDR3 loop spans 15 amino acids. Germline V gene data show CDR1 as DFQATT and CDR2 as SNEGSKA (reference sequence). DNA of the CDR3: TGCAGTGCCACACCGACTAGCGGGGTCTCCTACGAGCAGTACTTC. Amino acids: CSATPTSGVSYEQYF.

This clonotype was picked up many times. The rearrangement joins TRBV11-2 to TRBJ2-1; D may be TRBD2 (6 bases). Germline CDR1 is SGHAT and CDR2 is FQNNGV. The CDR3 runs 12 residues. The germline V and J ends were trimmed by 5 bases and 12 bases, with 14 bases remaining between them. CDR3 sequence reads: CASSGGTPGQFF. The CDR3 nucleotides are TGTGCCAGCAGCGGGGGGACTCCGGGGCAGTTCTTC.

The chain is built from TRBV28 and TRBJ2-5; TRBD2 matches at 9 bases. Germline V CDR1 and CDR2: MDHEN, SYDVKM. V gave up 5 bases and J gave up 3 bases; unmatched junction bases: 10. The CDR3 has 16 amino acids. CDR3 sequence reads: CASSTPVAGEEETQYF. CDR3 DNA: TGTGCCAGCAGTACACCCGTAGCGGGAGAGGAAGAGACCCAGTACTTC.

This clonotype was seen repeatedly, ten times or more. The V and J genes are TRBV7-3 and TRBJ2-1; D is possibly TRBD2 (6 bases). V was pared by 5 bases and J by 1 base, with 9 bases between. CDR1 SGHTA and CDR2 FQGTGA come from the germline V gene. The CDR3 covers 14 residues. CDR3 in DNA: TGTGCCAGCAGCCCCGGGACTTCCTACAATGAGCAGTTCTTC. Translating gives CASSPGTSYNEQFF.

This clonotype was seen many times. This chain uses TRBV9 with TRBJ2-1; 12 nucleotides match TRBD2. Trimming at V came to 3 bases and at J to 0 bases, leaving 4 bases not matched to a gene. Germline-derived CDR1 and CDR2 are SGDLS and YYNGEE. The CDR3 covers 17 residues. CDR3 in amino acids: CASSDGLAGPSYNEQFF. CDR3 DNA sequence: TGTGCCAGCAGCGACGGACTAGCGGGGCCCTCCTACAATGAGCAGTTCTTC.